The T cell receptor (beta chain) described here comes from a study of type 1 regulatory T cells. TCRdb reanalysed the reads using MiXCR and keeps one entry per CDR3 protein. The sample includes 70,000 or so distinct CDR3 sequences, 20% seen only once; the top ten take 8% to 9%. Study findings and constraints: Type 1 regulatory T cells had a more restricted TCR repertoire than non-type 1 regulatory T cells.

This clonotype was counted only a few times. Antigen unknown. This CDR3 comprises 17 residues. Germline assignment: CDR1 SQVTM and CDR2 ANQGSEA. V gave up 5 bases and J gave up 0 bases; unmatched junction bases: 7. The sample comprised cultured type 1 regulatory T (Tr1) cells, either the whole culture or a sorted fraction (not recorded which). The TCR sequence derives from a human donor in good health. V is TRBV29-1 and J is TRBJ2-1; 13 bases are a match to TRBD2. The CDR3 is CSVRLAGGRSSYNEQFF. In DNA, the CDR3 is TGCAGCGTTCGACTAGCGGGAGGCCGGAGCTCCTACAATGAGCAGTTCTTC.